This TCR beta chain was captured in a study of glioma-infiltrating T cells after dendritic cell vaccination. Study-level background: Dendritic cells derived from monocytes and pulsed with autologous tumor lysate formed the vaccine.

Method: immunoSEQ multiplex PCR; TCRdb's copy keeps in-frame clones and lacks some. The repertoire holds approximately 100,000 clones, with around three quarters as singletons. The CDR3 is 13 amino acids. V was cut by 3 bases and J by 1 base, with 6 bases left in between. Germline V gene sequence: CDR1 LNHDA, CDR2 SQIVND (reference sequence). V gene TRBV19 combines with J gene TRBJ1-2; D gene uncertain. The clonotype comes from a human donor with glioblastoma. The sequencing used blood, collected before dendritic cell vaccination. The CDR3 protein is CASSMRVNYGYTF. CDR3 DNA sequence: TGTGCCAGTAGTATGAGAGTTAACTATGGCTACACCTTC. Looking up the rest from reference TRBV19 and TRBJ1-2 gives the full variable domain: DGGITQSPKYLFRKEGQNVTLSCEQNLNHDAMYWYRQDPGQGLRLIYYSQIVNDFQKGDIAEGYSVSREKKESFPLTVTSAQKNPTAFYLCASSMRVNYGYTFGSGTRLTVV.